The present T cell receptor (beta chain) was sequenced within a study of beta chain features in type 1 diabetes. Study findings and constraints: PCR, the amplification step, might favor shorter templates, equally in patients and controls. All four CD4+ subsets of Type 1 diabetes patients contained TCRB CDR3s that were moderately but significantly shorter. Cells that show high TCR expression could be over-represented by cDNA sequencing.

This CDR3 spans 13 amino acids. The V end lost 7 bases, the J end lost 2 bases, and 11 bases lay between the germline ends. In germline, CDR1 is MDHEN, CDR2 SYDVKM. The investigators reverse transcribed all of the isolated RNA, so they sequenced expressed TCRB transcripts. Sequencing used immunoSEQ multiplex PCR; TCRdb keeps in-frame clones, though not all of them. The sample yields nearly 350,000 clones, 7% to 9% seen once. Turning to this clone: The antigen remains unidentified.

The V and J genes are TRBV28 and TRBJ1-2, with unresolved D. The sequence was obtained from a woman between 18 and 29 years old in good health. Sequencing used central memory CD4+ T cells from blood. The CDR3 here is CASKIDGNYGYTF. Written as DNA, the CDR3 is TGTGCCAGCAAGATTGACGGGAACTATGGCTACACCTTC.